This is a list of T cell receptor beta chains from one sample in a study of blood T cell repertoires in COVID-19. Profiling relied on immunoSEQ multiplex PCR, and the TCRdb table lists in-frame clones only, not all of them. The repertoire consists of about 180,000 clones, with roughly 78% occurring once and the leading ten covering roughly 6.8%. The sample consisted of peripheral blood. These receptors all come from a man aged 65 to 79 with active or convalescent COVID-19. Each CDR3 is given with its conserved first and last residue. D genes are given only for firm matches.

D | J | V | CDR3 | DNA
NA | TRBJ2-2 | TRBV9 | CASSAQLHANTGELFF | TGTGCCAGCAGTGCACAGTTACATGCGAACACCGGGGAGCTGTTTTTT
TRBD1 | TRBJ1-1 | TRBV9 | CASSVGTGSEAFF | TGTGCCAGCAGCGTTGGGACAGGGAGTGAAGCTTTCTTT
NA | TRBJ1-1 | TRBV28 | CASSLPQNTEAFF | TGTGCCAGCAGTTTACCCCAAAACACTGAAGCTTTCTTT
NA | TRBJ2-1 | TRBV6-5 | CATQTGAYNEQFF | TGTGCCACCCAAACAGGCGCGTACAATGAGCAGTTCTTC
TRBD1 | TRBJ1-2 | TRBV3-1/TRBV3-2 | CASSQANPGTGYGYTF | TGTGCCAGCAGCCAAGCAAACCCTGGGACAGGTTATGGCTACACCTTC
NA | TRBJ2-1 | TRBV11-2 | CASSPREISSYNEQFF | TGTGCCAGCAGCCCGAGGGAGATTTCGAGTTACAATGAGCAGTTCTTC
TRBD2 | TRBJ2-5 | TRBV7-2 | CASSLVGGGQGTQYF | TGTGCCAGCAGCTTAGTTGGCGGGGGTCAGGGGACCCAGTACTTC
NA | TRBJ2-7 | TRBV30 | CAYTGSFYEQYF | TGTGCCTACACAGGGAGTTTCTACGAGCAGTACTTC
NA | TRBJ2-7 | TRBV18 | CASSPSGKSEQYF | TGTGCCAGCTCACCTTCAGGGAAGAGCGAGCAGTACTTC
TRBD1 | TRBJ1-1 | TRBV6-6 | CASSYFGQGRTEAFF | TGTGCCAGCAGTTACTTTGGACAGGGACGCACTGAAGCTTTCTTT
TRBD2 | TRBJ2-1 | TRBV4-2 | CASSQAGTSVVNEQFF | TGTGCCAGCAGCCAGGCCGGGACTAGCGTGGTCAATGAGCAGTTCTTC
NA | TRBJ2-7 | TRBV2 | CASRAGSYEQYF | TGTGCCAGCAGGGCGGGTTCCTACGAGCAGTACTTC
NA | TRBJ1-2 | TRBV9 | CASSVDPSNYGYTF | TGTGCCAGCAGCGTAGATCCATCTAACTATGGCTACACCTTC
NA | TRBJ2-3 | TRBV6-2/TRBV6-3 | CASSNDRFSTDTQYF | TGTGCCAGCAGCAACGACAGGTTTAGCACAGATACGCAGTATTTT
NA | TRBJ2-7 | TRBV6-2/TRBV6-3 | CASSYGGMQEGGEQYF | TGTGCCAGCAGTTACGGGGGTATGCAAGAGGGAGGCGAGCAGTACTTC
NA | TRBJ1-1 | TRBV5-1 | CASSLGEWDTEAFF | TGCGCCAGCAGCTTGGGGGAGTGGGACACTGAAGCTTTCTTT
TRBD1 | TRBJ2-3 | TRBV29-1 | CSVGGQGVTDTQYF | TGCAGCGTTGGAGGACAGGGAGTCACAGATACGCAGTATTTT
NA | TRBJ1-5 | TRBV30 | CAWSVQADQPQHF | TGTGCCTGGAGTGTACAGGCCGATCAGCCCCAGCATTTT
TRBD2 | TRBJ2-4 | TRBV7-6 | CASSPGGRNIQYF | TGTGCCAGCAGCCCGGGGGGGCGGAACATTCAGTACTTC
NA | TRBJ1-1 | TRBV19 | CASSIAQTLLSGTEAFF | TGTGCCAGTAGTATAGCACAGACGCTACTGAGCGGCACTGAAGCTTTCTTT
TRBD1 | TRBJ1-1 | TRBV18 | CASSMGQPSTEAFF | TGTGCCAGCTCAATGGGACAGCCGTCCACTGAAGCTTTCTTT
NA | TRBJ2-3 | TRBV27 | CASSLRGGSTDTQYF | TGTGCCAGCAGTCTAAGGGGGGGTAGCACAGATACGCAGTATTTT
NA | TRBJ2-1 | TRBV5-1 | CASRRDMVSYNEQFF | TGCGCCAGCAGGAGGGACATGGTTAGCTACAATGAGCAGTTCTTC
TRBD1 | TRBJ1-5 | TRBV7-8 | CASSSQGQGGNQPQHF | TGTGCCAGCAGCTCGCAGGGACAGGGGGGCAATCAGCCCCAGCATTTT
TRBD2 | TRBJ2-1 | TRBV12-5 | CASGGGRGLYNEQFF | TGTGCTAGTGGTGGGGGGAGGGGCCTTTACAATGAGCAGTTCTTC
TRBD2 | TRBJ2-1 | TRBV10-1 | CASSDMGLAGGSYNEQFF | TGCGCCAGCAGTGACATGGGACTAGCGGGAGGATCCTACAATGAGCAGTTCTTC
NA | TRBJ1-1 | TRBV5-1 | CASSFDSDFSEAFF | TGCGCCAGCAGCTTTGACAGTGATTTTTCTGAAGCTTTCTTT
TRBD1 | TRBJ2-7 | TRBV28 | CASRPQGASSLYEQYF | TGTGCCAGCAGGCCCCAGGGGGCGTCTTCCTTATACGAGCAGTACTTC